A selection of T cell receptor beta chains follows, all from one sample in a study of control samples from healthy donors and cancer patients. The repertoire was sequenced with immunoSEQ multiplex PCR; TCRdb's copy has only in-frame clones and lacks some. This repertoire shows around 250,000 clones, around 79% found once; its top ten account for less than 15%. The sample taken for sequencing was PBMCs. The origin of the receptors is a woman aged 55-69 years with lung cancer. CDR3s include the opening cysteine and the closing phenylalanine or tryptophan. Each record gives: J gene, D gene, V gene, clone size, CDR3 protein, CDR3 DNA. A D gene is named only where the DNA matches it firmly. Expanded clones are given a class, and other clones once, few, many or no size at all.

J: TRBJ1-4
D: TRBD1
V: TRBV5-8
size: NA
CDR3: CASSLGQGGSNEKLFF
DNA: TGTGCCAGCAGCTTGGGACAGGGGGGATCTAATGAAAAACTGTTTTTT

J: TRBJ1-1
D: NA
V: TRBV3-1/TRBV3-2
size: NA
CDR3: CASSPPGSLNTEAFF
DNA: TGTGCCAGCAGCCCTCCCGGAAGCCTGAACACTGAAGCTTTCTTT

J: TRBJ1-3
D: NA
V: TRBV9
size: NA
CDR3: CASSAGTTGNTIYF
DNA: TGTGCCAGCAGCGCCGGGACAACTGGAAACACCATATATTTT

J: TRBJ2-7
D: NA
V: TRBV24-1
size: NA
CDR3: CATSAGTNYEQYF
DNA: TGTGCCACCAGCGCCGGGACCAACTACGAGCAGTACTTC

J: TRBJ1-1
D: NA
V: TRBV11-2
size: NA
CDR3: CASSLDRAPTEAFF
DNA: TGTGCCAGCAGCTTAGATCGGGCACCCACTGAAGCTTTCTTT

J: TRBJ1-2
D: NA
V: TRBV24-1
size: many
CDR3: CATSDLFGEEGYTF
DNA: TGTGCCACCAGTGATTTGTTTGGAGAGGAAGGCTACACCTTC

J: TRBJ1-1
D: NA
V: TRBV6-5
size: NA
CDR3: CASSYGAGMNTEAFF
DNA: TGTGCCAGCAGTTACGGTGCCGGAATGAACACTGAAGCTTTCTTT

J: TRBJ1-4
D: TRBD1
V: TRBV15
size: NA
CDR3: CATSRDGTDLEKLFF
DNA: TGTGCCACCAGCAGAGATGGGACAGACTTAGAAAAACTGTTTTTT

J: TRBJ2-7
D: NA
V: TRBV23-1
size: NA
CDR3: CASSQVMGFYEQYF
DNA: TGCGCCAGCAGTCAGGTAATGGGTTTCTACGAGCAGTACTTC

J: TRBJ2-1
D: NA
V: TRBV19
size: NA
CDR3: CASSMSPRDSRHNEQFF
DNA: TGTGCCAGTAGTATGAGTCCCCGGGACTCCCGGCATAATGAGCAGTTCTTC

J: TRBJ1-2
D: NA
V: TRBV7-9
size: many
CDR3: CASSREKGVGGYTF
DNA: TGTGCCAGCAGCCGAGAGAAGGGCGTTGGTGGCTACACCTTC

J: TRBJ2-2
D: NA
V: TRBV10-1
size: NA
CDR3: CASSRDRYTGELFF
DNA: TGCGCCAGCTCCCGGGACCGATACACCGGGGAGCTGTTTTTT

J: TRBJ2-7
D: TRBD2
V: TRBV4-2
size: NA
CDR3: CASSQDSSSGFYEQYF
DNA: TGTGCCAGCAGCCAAGATTCTTCTAGCGGGTTCTACGAGCAGTACTTC

J: TRBJ1-5
D: TRBD1
V: TRBV6-5
size: NA
CDR3: CASQTGFFQPQHF
DNA: TGTGCCAGTCAGACAGGGTTTTTTCAGCCCCAGCATTTT

J: TRBJ2-7
D: TRBD1
V: TRBV7-3
size: NA
CDR3: CASSLQGASSYEQYF
DNA: TGTGCCAGCAGCTTACAGGGGGCGAGCTCCTACGAGCAGTACTTC

J: TRBJ2-7
D: NA
V: TRBV2
size: few
CDR3: CATRRVSHEQYF
DNA: TGTGCCACTCGTCGGGTCTCCCACGAGCAGTACTTC

J: TRBJ1-2
D: NA
V: TRBV5-8
size: NA
CDR3: CASSPGQLYGYTF
DNA: TGTGCCAGCAGCCCCGGACAGCTCTATGGCTACACCTTC

J: TRBJ1-5
D: TRBD1
V: TRBV11-2
size: NA
CDR3: CASSLDRGWQPQHF
DNA: TGTGCCAGCAGCTTAGACAGGGGGTGGCAGCCCCAGCATTTT

J: TRBJ2-7
D: NA
V: TRBV19
size: NA
CDR3: CASSIVGASRYEQYF
DNA: TGTGCCAGTAGTATCGTTGGGGCTAGTCGGTACGAGCAGTACTTC

J: TRBJ2-3
D: TRBD2
V: TRBV18
size: NA
CDR3: CASSPSGTRTDTQYF
DNA: TGTGCCAGCTCACCCTCCGGGACTAGAACAGATACGCAGTATTTT

J: TRBJ2-2
D: NA
V: TRBV5-1
size: NA
CDR3: CASSLNLQGITGELFF
DNA: TGCGCCAGCAGCTTAAACCTACAGGGCATAACCGGGGAGCTGTTTTTT

J: TRBJ2-1
D: TRBD1
V: TRBV19
size: once
CDR3: CASSIQGNNEQFF
DNA: TGTGCCAGTAGCATACAGGGGAACAATGAGCAGTTCTTC

J: TRBJ2-7
D: NA
V: TRBV5-6
size: few
CDR3: CASSFQGSYEQYF
DNA: TGTGCCAGCAGCTTCCAGGGTTCCTACGAGCAGTACTTC

J: TRBJ2-3
D: TRBD2
V: TRBV28
size: NA
CDR3: CASSPRLASFPDTQYF
DNA: TGTGCCAGCAGTCCCCGACTAGCGAGCTTCCCAGATACGCAGTATTTT

J: TRBJ1-4
D: TRBD1
V: TRBV10-3
size: NA
CDR3: CAISGWSGTEKLFF
DNA: TGTGCCATCAGTGGCTGGTCCGGGACAGAGAAACTGTTTTTT

J: TRBJ1-2
D: NA
V: TRBV6-5
size: NA
CDR3: CASSPDTYGYTF
DNA: TGTGCCAGCAGTCCAGACACTTATGGCTACACCTTC

J: TRBJ1-1
D: NA
V: TRBV5-1
size: NA
CDR3: CASSLGVGDTEAFF
DNA: TGCGCCAGCAGCTTGGGTGTAGGGGACACTGAAGCTTTCTTT

J: TRBJ2-2
D: NA
V: TRBV9
size: NA
CDR3: CASSVGSGRYSTGELFF
DNA: TGTGCCAGCAGCGTAGGTTCAGGGAGGTATAGCACCGGGGAGCTGTTTTTT

J: TRBJ2-7
D: TRBD2
V: TRBV24-1
size: NA
CDR3: CATSDTTSGRGEQYF
DNA: TGTGCCACCAGTGATACAACTAGCGGGAGGGGTGAGCAGTACTTC

J: TRBJ2-1
D: NA
V: TRBV13
size: NA
CDR3: CASSPLGVVSYNEQFF
DNA: TGTGCCAGCAGCCCCTTGGGGGTCGTCTCCTACAATGAGCAGTTCTTC

J: TRBJ2-6
D: NA
V: TRBV6-5
size: NA
CDR3: CASSSPGRAANVLTF
DNA: TGTGCCAGCAGTTCCCCCGGGCGAGCGGCCAACGTCCTGACTTTC

J: TRBJ2-7
D: NA
V: TRBV12-3/TRBV12-4
size: once
CDR3: CASWGLGSYEQYF
DNA: TGTGCCAGCTGGGGGCTAGGGTCCTACGAGCAGTACTTC

J: TRBJ2-5
D: NA
V: TRBV2
size: NA
CDR3: CASSGTRIQETQYF
DNA: TGTGCCAGCAGTGGAACACGGATTCAAGAGACCCAGTACTTC

J: TRBJ2-1
D: TRBD2
V: TRBV18
size: NA
CDR3: CASSLPTSGPYNEQFF
DNA: TGTGCCAGCTCACTACCGACTAGCGGGCCGTACAATGAGCAGTTCTTC

J: TRBJ2-1
D: NA
V: TRBV19
size: NA
CDR3: CASSIGGMAAEQFF
DNA: TGTGCCAGTAGTATAGGGGGTATGGCGGCGGAGCAGTTCTTC

J: TRBJ2-7
D: TRBD2
V: TRBV14
size: once
CDR3: CASSQELAGGEQYF
DNA: TGTGCCAGCAGCCAAGAACTAGCGGGAGGCGAGCAGTACTTC

J: TRBJ2-2
D: NA
V: TRBV21-1
size: NA
CDR3: CASSRDSLTPNTGELFF
DNA: TGTGCCAGCAGCCGGGACTCTTTAACACCGAACACCGGGGAGCTGTTTTTT

J: TRBJ1-2
D: TRBD1
V: TRBV7-8
size: NA
CDR3: CASSPTGVYGYTF
DNA: TGTGCCAGCAGCCCTACAGGGGTTTATGGCTACACCTTC

J: TRBJ2-3
D: NA
V: TRBV2
size: NA
CDR3: CASSLTRTDTQYF
DNA: TGTGCCAGCAGTTTGACTAGAACAGATACGCAGTATTTT

J: TRBJ2-7
D: TRBD2
V: TRBV14
size: NA
CDR3: CASSLLRSGASGEQYF
DNA: TGTGCCAGCAGCTTACTACGTAGCGGGGCCTCTGGAGAGCAGTACTTC

J: TRBJ2-5
D: TRBD1
V: TRBV3-1/TRBV3-2
size: NA
CDR3: CATGTGGQETQYF
DNA: TGTGCCACCGGGACAGGGGGCCAAGAGACCCAGTACTTC

J: TRBJ1-6
D: NA
V: TRBV21-1
size: NA
CDR3: CASSLQRPGQRRSPLHF
DNA: TGTGCCAGCAGCCTTCAAAGACCGGGACAGAGGCGGTCACCCCTCCACTTT

J: TRBJ1-5
D: NA
V: TRBV2
size: NA
CDR3: CASQITGNQPQHF
DNA: TGTGCCAGCCAAATAACCGGCAATCAGCCCCAGCATTTT

J: TRBJ2-1
D: TRBD2
V: TRBV3-1/TRBV3-2
size: NA
CDR3: CASSQDFSGIDNEQFF
DNA: TGTGCCAGCAGCCAAGATTTTAGCGGGATCGACAATGAGCAGTTCTTC

J: TRBJ1-1
D: TRBD1
V: TRBV29-1
size: NA
CDR3: CSVEGQGAGGGEAFF
DNA: TGCAGCGTTGAAGGCCAGGGGGCCGGGGGGGGTGAAGCTTTCTTT

J: TRBJ2-1
D: TRBD2
V: TRBV11-2
size: NA
CDR3: CASSLGLADNEQFF
DNA: TGTGCCAGCAGCTTAGGTCTAGCGGACAATGAGCAGTTCTTC

J: TRBJ2-1
D: TRBD2
V: TRBV20-1
size: once
CDR3: CSASDPIAGSYNEQFF
DNA: TGCAGTGCTAGTGACCCGATAGCGGGCTCCTACAATGAGCAGTTCTTC

J: TRBJ1-6
D: NA
V: TRBV9
size: NA
CDR3: CASSVGRGTYNSPLHF
DNA: TGTGCCAGCAGCGTAGGCAGGGGCACCTATAATTCACCCCTCCACTTT

J: TRBJ1-2
D: NA
V: TRBV27
size: NA
CDR3: CASSRDGYNYGYTF
DNA: TGTGCCAGCAGTCGGGACGGATATAACTATGGCTACACCTTC

J: TRBJ1-6
D: NA
V: TRBV19
size: few
CDR3: CASSSGRQGRSPLHF
DNA: TGTGCCAGTAGTAGTGGCCGGCAGGGACGTTCACCCCTCCACTTT

J: TRBJ1-1
D: NA
V: TRBV19
size: NA
CDR3: CASSTRPDRPNTEAFF
DNA: TGTGCCAGTAGTACCCGACCAGACAGACCGAACACTGAAGCTTTCTTT